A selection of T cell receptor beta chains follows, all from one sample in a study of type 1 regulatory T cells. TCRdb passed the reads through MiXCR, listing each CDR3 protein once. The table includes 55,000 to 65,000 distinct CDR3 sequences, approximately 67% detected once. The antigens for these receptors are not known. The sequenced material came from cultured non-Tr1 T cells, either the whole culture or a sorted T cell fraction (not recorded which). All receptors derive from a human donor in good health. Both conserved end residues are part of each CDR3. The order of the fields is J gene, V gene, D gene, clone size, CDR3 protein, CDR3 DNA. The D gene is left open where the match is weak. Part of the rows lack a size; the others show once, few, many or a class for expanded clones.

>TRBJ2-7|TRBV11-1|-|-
CASSRPTGYEQYF
TGTGCCAGCAGCCGTCCTACAGGATACGAGCAGTACTTC
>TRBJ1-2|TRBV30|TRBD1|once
CAWIGDRAYYGYTF
TGTGCCTGGATTGGTGACAGGGCATACTATGGCTACACCTTC
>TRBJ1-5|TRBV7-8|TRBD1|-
CASGGTGDQPQHF
TGTGCCAGCGGCGGGACAGGCGATCAGCCCCAGCATTTT
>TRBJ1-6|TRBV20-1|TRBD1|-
CSARGTGANSPLHF
TGCAGTGCTAGAGGAACAGGGGCTAATTCACCCCTCCACTTT
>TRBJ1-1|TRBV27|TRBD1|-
CASSFRGPTEAFF
TGTGCCAGCAGTTTCAGGGGGCCCACTGAAGCTTTCTTT
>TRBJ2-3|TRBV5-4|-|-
CASSLDGMGTTDTQYF
TGTGCCAGCAGCTTGGACGGGATGGGGACCACAGATACGCAGTATTTT
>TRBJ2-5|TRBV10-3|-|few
CAISVSAGETQYF
TGTGCCATCAGTGTGTCAGCAGGGGAGACCCAGTACTTC
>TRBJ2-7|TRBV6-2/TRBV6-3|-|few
CASKEGGTPYEQYF
TGTGCCAGCAAGGAGGGAGGTACGCCCTACGAGCAGTACTTC
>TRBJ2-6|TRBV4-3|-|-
CASSQDTGSTSSGANVLTF
TGCGCCAGCAGCCAAGATACGGGCAGCACGAGCTCTGGGGCCAACGTCCTGACTTTC
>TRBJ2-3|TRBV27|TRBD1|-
CASSLSIGQGSDTQYF
TGTGCCAGCAGTTTATCGATCGGACAGGGATCAGATACGCAGTATTTT
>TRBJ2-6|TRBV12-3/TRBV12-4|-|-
CASRQTGPVISGANVLTF
TGTGCCAGCAGGCAAACGGGACCGGTAATCTCTGGGGCCAACGTCCTGACTTTC
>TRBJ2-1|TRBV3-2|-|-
CASSRDRGRNFGNEQFF
TGTGCCAGCAGCCGAGATCGGGGCAGAAACTTTGGTAATGAGCAGTTCTTC
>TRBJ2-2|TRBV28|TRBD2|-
CASSLGLLAGRANTGELFF
TGTGCCAGCAGTCTAGGACTCCTAGCGGGAAGGGCGAACACCGGGGAGCTGTTTTTT
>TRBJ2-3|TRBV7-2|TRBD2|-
CASSLTGGPPTQYF
TGTGCCAGCAGCTTAACGGGAGGGCCTCCTACGCAGTATTTT
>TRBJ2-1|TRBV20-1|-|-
CSARDTGVYNEQFF
TGCAGTGCTAGAGATACGGGGGTCTACAATGAGCAGTTCTTC
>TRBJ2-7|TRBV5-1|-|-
CASSTEAVSYEQYF
TGCGCCAGCAGTACGGAGGCAGTTTCCTACGAGCAGTACTTC
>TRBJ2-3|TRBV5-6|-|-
CASSSDVDDTQYF
TGTGCCAGCAGCTCCGATGTAGACGATACGCAGTATTTT
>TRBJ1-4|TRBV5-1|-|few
CASSGGVGEANEKLFF
TGCGCCAGTAGCGGGGGTGTAGGGGAGGCTAATGAAAAACTGTTTTTT
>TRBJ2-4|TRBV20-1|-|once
CSARATYNIQYF
TGCAGTGCTAGAGCCACTTACAACATTCAGTACTTC
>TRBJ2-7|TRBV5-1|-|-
CASSPGKGRYEQYF
TGCGCCAGCAGCCCCGGAAAGGGCAGGTACGAGCAGTACTTC
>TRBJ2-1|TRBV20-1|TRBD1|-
CSAPDRAPNDEQFF
TGCAGTGCCCCTGACAGGGCCCCCAACGATGAGCAGTTCTTC
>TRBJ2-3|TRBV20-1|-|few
CSATPAGTTDTQYF
TGCAGTGCAACTCCAGCGGGCACCACAGATACGCAGTATTTT
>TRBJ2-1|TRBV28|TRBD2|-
CASSPQLAGGYNEQFF
TGTGCCAGCAGTCCCCAACTAGCGGGAGGGTACAATGAGCAGTTCTTC
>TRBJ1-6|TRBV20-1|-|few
CSANRDPGLNSPLHF
TGCAGTGCTAATCGGGACCCCGGGTTGAATTCACCCCTCCACTTT
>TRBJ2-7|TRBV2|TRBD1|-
CASRAGTGINEQYF
TGTGCCAGCAGAGCCGGGACAGGGATAAACGAGCAGTACTTC
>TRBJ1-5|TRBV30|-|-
CAWSRGTPDSNQPQHF
TGTGCCTGGAGCCGCGGTACTCCAGATAGCAATCAGCCCCAGCATTTT
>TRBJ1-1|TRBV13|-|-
CASSLPGVGGSTEAFF
TGTGCCAGCAGCCTTCCGGGGGTGGGAGGATCCACTGAAGCTTTCTTT
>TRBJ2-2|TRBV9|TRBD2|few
CASSGLAGTGELFF
TGTGCCAGCTCAGGACTAGCGGGAACCGGGGAGCTGTTTTTT
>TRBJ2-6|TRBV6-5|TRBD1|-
CASSSRQGESSGANVLTF
TGTGCCAGCAGTTCAAGACAGGGGGAAAGCTCTGGGGCCAACGTCCTGACTTTC
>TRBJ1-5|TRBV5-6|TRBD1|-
CASSAGQGSNQPQHF
TGTGCCAGCAGCGCGGGACAGGGTAGCAATCAGCCCCAGCATTTT
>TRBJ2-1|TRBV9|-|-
CASSVVETQYNEQFF
TGTGCCAGCAGCGTAGTTGAGACACAGTACAATGAGCAGTTCTTC
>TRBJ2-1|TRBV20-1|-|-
CSPAGQPGDEQFF
TGCAGTCCTGCGGGCCAGCCAGGCGATGAGCAGTTCTTC
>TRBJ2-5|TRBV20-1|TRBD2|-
CSARAPLAGGGETQYF
TGCAGTGCTAGGGCTCCCCTAGCGGGGGGTGGGGAGACCCAGTACTTC
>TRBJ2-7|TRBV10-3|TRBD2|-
CAISESTSVSYEQYF
TGTGCCATCAGTGAGTCTACTAGCGTTTCCTACGAGCAGTACTTC
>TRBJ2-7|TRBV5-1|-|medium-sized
CASSLGPLYEQYF
TGCGCCAGCAGCTTGGGACCGCTCTACGAGCAGTACTTC
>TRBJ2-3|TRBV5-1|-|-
CASSPGHPTDTQYF
TGCGCCAGCAGCCCGGGACACCCCACAGATACGCAGTATTTT
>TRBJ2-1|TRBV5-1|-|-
CASSLTSTRNYNEQFF
TGCGCCAGCAGCTTGACTAGCACCCGAAATTACAATGAGCAGTTCTTC